This section outlines one T cell receptor beta chain sequence together with its context. The source of the sample is a study of blood T cell repertoires in COVID-19. Study overall: PBMCs, B-cell-depleted T cells, or T cells were the source of the cDNA or gDNA that made up the material.

The repertoire was sequenced with immunoSEQ multiplex PCR; TCRdb's copy has only in-frame clones and lacks some. The table includes 40,000 to 50,000 clones, about 88% detected once. CDR1 SGHNT and CDR2 YYREEE come from the germline V gene (reference sequence). This CDR3 region has 14 residues. Unmatched junction bases numbered 6, after V lost 2 bases and J lost 10 bases. Participants, roughly 18 to 89 years old, spanned under 30 US areas. Cohort placement rested on clinical history that participants reported themselves. The gene calls are TRBV5-4 and TRBJ1-6, with TRBD1 matching 7 bases. This TCR was sampled from a woman between 45 and 60 years old who had recovered from COVID-19. Specimen: PBMCs or T cells enriched from blood (not recorded which). CDR3 in amino acids: CASSFQGGGSPLHF. The CDR3 DNA reads TGTGCCAGCAGCTTTCAGGGGGGTGGATCACCCCTCCACTTT.